This T cell receptor beta chain stems from a study of early T cells in non-severe SARS-CoV-2 infection. Study results and limitations: VDJdb matching skewed toward anti-spike CD8 responses, missing private and CD4 specificities.

This clonotype was seen at least ten times. As yet, its antigen is unknown. The protocol attached unique molecular identifiers to individual cDNA molecules. One entry per CDR3 protein, called by TCRdb with MiXCR from the 5' RACE reads. The profile shows some 77,000 distinct CDR3 sequences, roughly 12% of them singletons. This receptor was identified in an adult who was a healthcare worker with PCR-confirmed SARS-CoV-2 infection or an uninfected control (not recorded which). The donor label of this sample is uncertain. This sample comprised whole blood, obtained at baseline.

The CDR3: CASSPTGSGANVLTF. CDR3 bases: TGTGCCAGCAGCCCCACGGGATCTGGGGCCAACGTCCTGACTTTC. This chain connects TRBV11-2 to TRBJ2-6; possibly TRBD2 for D (5 bases). This CDR3 has 15 amino acids. The V and J ends lost 5 bases and 1 base respectively, with 9 bases between them. CDR1 and CDR2 from the germline V gene are SGHAT and FQNNGV.